Listed here are 12 T cell receptor beta chains from one sample, sequenced in a study of shared clonotypes between healthy human individuals. Generated by immunoSEQ multiplex PCR, the TCRdb table keeps only in-frame clones and is missing some. The sample consists of about 450,000 clones, roughly 85% of them appearing once. Material: PBMCs. The receptors derive from a middle-aged woman in good health. Some clones in this sample may be carry-over from other donors' samples.

Regarding this clone: This likely traces to a read error, being one base from a far larger clone. This chain links TRBV27 with TRBJ2-3, with 13 bases that match TRBD2. Looked up from germline, CDR1 is MNHEY and CDR2 is SMNVEV (reference sequence). The CDR3 totals 15 residues. The junction had 0 bases not matched to a gene; V was cut back by 5 bases and J by 1 base. DNA of the CDR3: TGTGCCAGCAGTGGGACTAGCGGGGGCACAGATACGCAGTATTTT. This gives the protein CASSGTSGGTDTQYF.

A remark on this clone: The identical CDR3 is also encoded by other nucleotide sequences in the sample. The rearrangement links TRBV5-1 to TRBJ2-7, with TRBD1 matching 9 bases. V gave up 0 bases and J gave up 6 bases; unmatched junction bases: 4. Looked up from germline, CDR1 is SGHRS and CDR2 is YFSETQ. The CDR3 is made up of 14 amino acids. For the CDR3, the DNA is TGCGCCAGCAGCTTGGGAGGGACAGGGCGCGAGCAGTACTTC. It is translated as CASSLGGTGREQYF.

As to this clone: Additional DNA sequences in this sample encode the identical CDR3. The chain combines TRBV19 with TRBJ2-7; the match to TRBD1 covers 7 bases. Per germline, CDR1 LNHDA and CDR2 SQIVND (reference sequence). V gave up 4 bases and J gave up 1 base; unmatched junction bases: 1. This CDR3 is 13 amino acids long. The CDR3 bases are TGTGCCAGTAGTAGGACAGGTTCCTACGAGCAGTACTTC. Protein sequence: CASSRTGSYEQYF.

This rearrangement joins TRBV30 to TRBJ2-6; D call uncertain. Germline V CDR1 and CDR2: GTSNPN, SVGIG (reference sequence). V lost 0 bases, J lost 4 bases, and 7 bases lay in between. CDR3 length: 14 residues. The chain's CDR3 is CAWSVGRGANVLTF. In DNA, the CDR3 is TGTGCCTGGAGTGTAGGTAGGGGGGCCAACGTCCTGACTTTC.

This clone was counted once. The J gene is TRBJ2-7, the V gene TRBV9; D may be TRBD1 (5 bases). V gave up 0 bases and J gave up 6 bases, with 10 bases separating them. Germline lookup yields CDR1 SGDLS and CDR2 YYNGEE. CDR3 length: 13 amino acids. CDR3 coding DNA: TGTGCCAGCAGCGTAGGGGGCCGGGCCGAGCAGTACTTC. Protein sequence: CASSVGGRAEQYF.

The chain carries TRBV30 and TRBJ2-7, with 9 bases lining up with TRBD1. The CDR3 length is 13 residues. The ends lost 2 bases at V and 5 bases at J; junction bases unmatched: 4. Germline CDR1 and CDR2: GTSNPN and SVGIG (reference sequence). The CDR3 sequence is CAWSPGQGNEQYF. DNA for the CDR3: TGTGCCTGGAGTCCGGGACAGGGAAACGAGCAGTACTTC.

The chain is built from TRBV5-1 and TRBJ2-7; D is perhaps TRBD2 (5 bases). This CDR3 region has 14 residues. Germline assignment: CDR1 SGHRS and CDR2 YFSETQ. The V gene lost 2 bases and the J gene lost 1 base, with 10 bases spanning the gap. DNA for the CDR3: TGCGCCAGCAGCTTTTTTAGGGAGTCCTACGAGCAGTACTTC. The encoded protein is CASSFFRESYEQYF.

The V and J genes are TRBV4-2 and TRBJ2-3; D gene unclear. Germline CDR1 reads LGHNA; CDR2 reads YNFKEQ. The V end lost 2 bases, the J end lost 2 bases, and 17 bases lay between the germline ends. This CDR3 has 17 amino acids. CDR3 residues: CASSQRKSVGNTDTQYF. In nucleotides, the CDR3 is TGTGCCAGCAGCCAAAGGAAGAGCGTTGGGAACACAGATACGCAGTATTTT.

The chain carries TRBV18 and TRBJ1-3; D ambiguous. V was clipped by 2 bases and J by 4 bases, with 15 bases between them. This CDR3 region has 16 residues. Germline CDR1 reads KGHSH; CDR2 reads LQKENI. The DNA of the CDR3 is TGTGCCAGCTCACCAGGGCCGATCCTCGGGGGAAACACCATATATTTT. Translation gives CASSPGPILGGNTIYF.

The V and J genes are TRBV10-3 and TRBJ2-7; D is possibly TRBD2 (6 bases). V shed 6 bases and J shed 2 bases, with 17 bases lying between them. The CDR3 length is 15 residues. Germline CDR1 reads ENHRY; CDR2 reads SYGVKD. The CDR3 DNA reads as TGTGCCATCAGATCCACTAGCAGTCCAACCTACGAGCAGTACTTC. This encodes CAIRSTSSPTYEQYF.

This chain joins TRBV7-3 and TRBJ2-1; 9 bases line up with TRBD2. V shed 1 base and J 7 bases; nucleotides not matched to a gene: 5. In germline, CDR1 is SGHTA, CDR2 FQGTGA. The CDR3 totals 15 residues. The chain's CDR3 is CASSLRSGRRNEQFF. The CDR3 DNA is TGTGCCAGCAGCTTAAGGAGCGGGAGGCGAAATGAGCAGTTCTTC.

Only one count was recorded for this clone. This chain links TRBV28 with TRBJ2-1; 11 positions agree with TRBD2. There are 21 residues in the CDR3. Germline trimming cut 4 bases from V and 5 bases from J; bases unmatched to any gene: 22. Germline assignment: CDR1 MDHEN and CDR2 SYDVKM. The CDR3 bases are TGTGCCAGCAGTTCCCCGCCAGAAAAACTAGCGGGGGCTGATCGTCACAATGAGCAGTTCTTC. The encoded protein is CASSSPPEKLAGADRHNEQFF.